This T cell receptor (beta chain) was captured by sequencing in a study of beta chain features in type 1 diabetes. Points from the study as a whole: Patients with type 1 diabetes carried fewer insertions and had more deletions at their VDJ junctions. Moderate but significant shortening of TCRB CDR3s was recorded in all four CD4+ subsets from Type 1 diabetes patients. Sampled from patients, naive, central memory and Treg TCRB repertoires appeared more similar than those sampled from healthy donors.

Sorting of CD4+ naive, central memory, regulatory and stem cell-like memory cells was performed via CD45RO/CCR7/CD25/CD127/CD95/CD27. This CDR3 region has 14 residues. With 0 bases removed from V and 2 bases from J, the gap between germline ends came to 8 bases. CDR1 and CDR2 (germline): SGDLS, YYNGEE. Comment on this clone: What it recognizes is unknown.

Of the isolated RNA, all was reverse transcribed, and so the sequenced material was expressed TCRB transcripts. Naive, central memory and regulatory T cell samples yielded around 3.3 million reads on average. TCRdb's copy holds only in-frame clones and misses some; the assay was immunoSEQ multiplex PCR. The table includes around 250,000 clones, around 24% detected once. J is TRBJ1-2 and V is TRBV9; D is possibly TRBD1 (5 bases). The sequencing sample was made of naive CD4+ T cells from blood. This TCR derives from a woman in her twenties or thirties with type 1 diabetes. The CDR3 region has the DNA TGTGCCAGCAGCGTAGACGCAGGGAACTATGGCTACACCTTC. It is translated as CASSVDAGNYGYTF.